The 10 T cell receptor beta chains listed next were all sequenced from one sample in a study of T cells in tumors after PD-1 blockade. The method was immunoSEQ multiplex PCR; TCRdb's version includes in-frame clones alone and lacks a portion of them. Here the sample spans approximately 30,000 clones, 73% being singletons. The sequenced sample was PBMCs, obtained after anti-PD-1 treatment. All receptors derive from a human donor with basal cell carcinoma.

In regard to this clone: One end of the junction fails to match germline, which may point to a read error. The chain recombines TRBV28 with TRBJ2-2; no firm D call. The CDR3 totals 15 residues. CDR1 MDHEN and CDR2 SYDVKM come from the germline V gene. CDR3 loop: CAGSFGGTTTGELFF. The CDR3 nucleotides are TGTGCCGGCAGTTTCGGCGGCACCACCACCGGGGAGCTGTTTTTT. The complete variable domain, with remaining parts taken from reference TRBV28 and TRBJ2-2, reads DVKVTQSSRYLVKRTGEKVFLECVQDMDHENMFWYRQDPGLGLRLIYFSYDVKMKEKGDIPEGYSVSREKKERFSLILESASTNQTSMYLCAGSFGGTTTGELFFGEGSRLTVL.

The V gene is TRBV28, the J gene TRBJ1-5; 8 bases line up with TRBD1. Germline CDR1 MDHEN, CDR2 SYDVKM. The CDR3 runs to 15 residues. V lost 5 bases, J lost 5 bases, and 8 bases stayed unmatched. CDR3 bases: TGTGCCAGCAGTAACAGGGGGTTAGGCGATCAGCCCCAGCATTTT. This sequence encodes CASSNRGLGDQPQHF.

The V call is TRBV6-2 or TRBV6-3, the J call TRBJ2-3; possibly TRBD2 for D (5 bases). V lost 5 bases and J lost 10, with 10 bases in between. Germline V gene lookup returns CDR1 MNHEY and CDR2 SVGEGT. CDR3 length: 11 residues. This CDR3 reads CASSEGRPQYF. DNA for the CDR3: TGTGCCAGCAGTGAGGGTCGACCGCAGTATTTT.

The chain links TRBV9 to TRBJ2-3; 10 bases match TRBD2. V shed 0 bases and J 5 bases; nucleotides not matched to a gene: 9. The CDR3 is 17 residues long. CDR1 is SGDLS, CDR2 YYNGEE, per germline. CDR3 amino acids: CASSVGSGGTPGDTQYF. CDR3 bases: TGTGCCAGCAGCGTAGGTAGCGGGGGGACCCCTGGAGATACGCAGTATTTT.

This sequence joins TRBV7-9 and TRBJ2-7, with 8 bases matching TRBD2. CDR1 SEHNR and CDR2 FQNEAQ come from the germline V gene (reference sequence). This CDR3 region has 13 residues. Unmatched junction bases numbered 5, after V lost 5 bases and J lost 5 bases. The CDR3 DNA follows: TGTGCCAGCAGCCCCCCGGGACTAGACGAGCAGTACTTC. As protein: CASSPPGLDEQYF.

The CDR3 region has the DNA TGTGCCAGTTCCCCCGGGACAGGGGATGGCTACACCTTC. Protein sequence: CASSPGTGDGYTF. This chain uses TRBV19 with TRBJ1-2; TRBD1 agrees at 10 bases. Germline CDR1 and CDR2: LNHDA and SQIVND (reference sequence). The J segment lost 6 bases and the V segment lost 8 bases, leaving 6 bases of the junction unmatched. The CDR3 contains 13 residues.

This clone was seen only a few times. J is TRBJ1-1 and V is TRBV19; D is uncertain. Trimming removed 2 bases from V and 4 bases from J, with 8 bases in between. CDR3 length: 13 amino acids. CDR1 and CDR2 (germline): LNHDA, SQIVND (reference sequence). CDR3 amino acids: CASSIHLGTEAFF. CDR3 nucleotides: TGTGCCAGTAGTATACATCTGGGCACTGAAGCTTTCTTT.

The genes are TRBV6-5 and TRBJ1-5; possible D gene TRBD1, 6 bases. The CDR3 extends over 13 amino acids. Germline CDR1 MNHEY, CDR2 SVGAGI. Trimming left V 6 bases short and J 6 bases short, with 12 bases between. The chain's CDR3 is CASRGSRGQPQHF. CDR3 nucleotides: TGTGCCAGCAGGGGCAGCAGGGGTCAGCCCCAGCATTTT.

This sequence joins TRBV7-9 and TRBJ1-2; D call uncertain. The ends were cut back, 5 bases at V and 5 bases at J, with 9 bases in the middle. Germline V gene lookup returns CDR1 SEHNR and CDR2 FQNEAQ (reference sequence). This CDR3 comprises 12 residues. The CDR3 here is CASSETSYGYTF. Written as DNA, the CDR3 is TGTGCCAGCAGCGAGACAAGTTATGGCTACACCTTC.

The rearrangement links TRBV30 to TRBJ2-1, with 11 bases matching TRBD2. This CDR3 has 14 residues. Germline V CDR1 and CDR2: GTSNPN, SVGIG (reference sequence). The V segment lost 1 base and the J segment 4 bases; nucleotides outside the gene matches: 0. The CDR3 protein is CAWSGTSGYNEQFF. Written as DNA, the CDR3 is TGTGCCTGGAGTGGGACTAGCGGGTACAATGAGCAGTTCTTC.